This is a list of T cell receptor beta chains from one sample in a study of cytomegalovirus exposure and HLA in healthy donors. Sequencing was performed with immunoSEQ multiplex PCR; in TCRdb, only in-frame clones are kept and a portion is missing. Of around 200,000 clones in the sample, roughly 87% were seen once. Material: PBMCs. Receptors originate from a middle-aged man in good health and CMV-seronegative. The CDR3 runs from the conserved cysteine through the conserved F or W. The D gene is left open where the match is weak. Part of the rows lack a size; the others show once, few, many or a class for expanded clones.

>TRBJ1-1|few|NA|TRBV19
CASSIAGQTFMGAFF
TGTGCCAGTAGTATAGCGGGACAAACCTTCATGGGGGCTTTCTTT
>TRBJ2-3|NA|TRBD2|TRBV7-3
CASSSGLAVADTQYF
TGTGCCAGCAGCTCGGGACTAGCGGTGGCAGATACGCAGTATTTT
>TRBJ2-7|NA|TRBD1|TRBV18
CASSPRQGTGDEQYF
TGTGCCAGCTCACCAAGACAGGGGACGGGTGACGAGCAGTACTTC
>TRBJ2-5|NA|TRBD2|TRBV18
CASSPSGLAGAETQYF
TGTGCCAGCTCACCTTCGGGACTAGCGGGAGCGGAGACCCAGTACTTC
>TRBJ1-2|NA|NA|TRBV5-1
CASSLEQQAYGYTF
TGCGCCAGCAGCTTGGAACAGCAGGCCTATGGCTACACCTTC
>TRBJ2-1|NA|NA|TRBV18
CASSPRPSGEQFF
TGTGCCAGCTCACCACGCCCCAGCGGTGAGCAGTTCTTC
>TRBJ2-7|NA|TRBD2|TRBV28
CASSFSLAGVYEQYF
TGTGCCAGCAGTTTTTCGCTAGCGGGAGTGTACGAGCAGTACTTC
>TRBJ2-5|NA|NA|TRBV28
CACMDIKETQYF
TGTGCCTGCATGGACATAAAAGAGACCCAGTACTTC
>TRBJ2-2|NA|NA|TRBV19
CASRIEGENTGELFF
TGTGCCAGTAGAATTGAAGGGGAAAACACCGGGGAGCTGTTTTTT
>TRBJ2-1|once|TRBD2|TRBV5-1
CASSARASGSTGYNEQFF
TGCGCCAGCAGCGCCCGGGCTAGCGGGAGCACGGGCTACAATGAGCAGTTCTTC
>TRBJ2-1|few|NA|TRBV4-2
CASSQDEYNEQFF
TGTGCCAGCAGCCAAGATGAGTACAATGAGCAGTTCTTC
>TRBJ2-7|NA|TRBD2|TRBV7-8
CASSLQGGRYGQYF
TGTGCCAGCAGCTTACAAGGCGGGAGGTATGGGCAGTACTTC
>TRBJ2-3|NA|TRBD2|TRBV11-2
CASSLGGLAGVDTQYF
TGTGCCAGCAGCTTAGGGGGACTAGCGGGAGTTGATACGCAGTATTTT
>TRBJ2-1|NA|TRBD2|TRBV2
CASSASGGLYNEQFF
TGTGCCAGCAGCGCGAGCGGGGGGCTTTACAATGAGCAGTTCTTC
>TRBJ1-1|NA|NA|TRBV11-1
CASSFGGAGINTEAFF
TGTGCCAGCAGCTTTGGCGGGGCCGGTATCAACACTGAAGCTTTCTTT
>TRBJ2-1|NA|NA|TRBV7-3
CASSLSLSSDEQFF
TGTGCCAGCAGCTTAAGTCTGTCGAGCGATGAGCAGTTCTTC
>TRBJ1-3|NA|NA|TRBV29-1
CSVGQPGNTIYF
TGCAGCGTAGGACAGCCTGGAAACACCATATATTTT
>TRBJ2-1|few|NA|TRBV5-1
CASSLGETYNEQFF
TGCGCCAGCAGCTTGGGGGAGACCTACAATGAGCAGTTCTTC
>TRBJ1-2|NA|NA|TRBV5-4
CASNLQGGYGYTF
TGTGCCAGCAACCTACAGGGCGGCTATGGCTACACCTTC
>TRBJ2-3|NA|NA|TRBV5-1
CASRTGNSPLDTQYF
TGCGCCAGCAGAACCGGGAACAGTCCGTTGGATACGCAGTATTTT
>TRBJ2-3|NA|TRBD2|TRBV9
CASSVGTSGRGADTQYF
TGTGCCAGCAGCGTCGGGACTAGCGGGAGAGGGGCAGATACGCAGTATTTT
>TRBJ2-7|NA|NA|TRBV6-1
CASSDNYEQYF
TGTGCCAGCAGTGACAACTACGAGCAGTACTTC
>TRBJ2-2|NA|NA|TRBV7-8
CASSLSGISRTGELFF
TGTGCCAGCAGCTTATCCGGGATTAGCCGTACCGGGGAGCTGTTTTTT
>TRBJ2-7|NA|TRBD2|TRBV5-1
CASSLETSGSAYEQYF
TGCGCCAGCAGCTTGGAGACTAGCGGGAGCGCCTACGAGCAGTACTTC
>TRBJ2-6|NA|TRBD1|TRBV15
CATSRDRTGAGANVLTF
TGTGCCACCAGCAGAGATCGAACAGGGGCTGGGGCCAACGTCCTGACTTTC
>TRBJ2-1|NA|TRBD2|TRBV27
CASSSHGTSGSNEQFF
TGTGCCAGCAGTTCCCACGGGACTAGCGGGAGTAATGAGCAGTTCTTC
>TRBJ1-2|NA|TRBD1|TRBV19
CASSTTRDRGFRGYGYTF
TGTGCCAGTAGTACAACCCGGGACAGGGGATTCCGTGGCTATGGCTACACCTTC
>TRBJ2-7|NA|TRBD1|TRBV27
CASSLGTGFSYEQYF
TGTGCCAGCAGTTTAGGGACAGGTTTTTCCTACGAGCAGTACTTC
>TRBJ2-1|NA|TRBD2|TRBV19
CASSPGLAGWDEQFF
TGTGCCAGTAGTCCGGGACTAGCGGGCTGGGATGAGCAGTTCTTC
>TRBJ2-7|NA|TRBD2|TRBV27
CASSSWTSASYEQYF
TGTGCCAGCAGTTCCTGGACTAGCGCATCCTACGAGCAGTACTTC
>TRBJ2-1|NA|TRBD2|TRBV15
CATSAGVGSYNEQFF
TGTGCCACTTCAGCGGGAGTGGGGTCGTACAATGAGCAGTTCTTC
>TRBJ2-1|NA|NA|TRBV27
CASSSLEPNNEQFF
TGTGCCAGCAGTTCGCTAGAACCCAACAATGAGCAGTTCTTC
>TRBJ1-4|NA|NA|TRBV7-2
CASSLDSSRGEKLFF
TGTGCCAGCAGCTTGGACTCCTCCCGGGGTGAAAAACTGTTTTTT
>TRBJ1-1|NA|NA|TRBV5-4
CASTMKRGVNTEAFF
TGTGCCAGCACCATGAAAAGGGGTGTGAACACTGAAGCTTTCTTT
>TRBJ2-5|few|NA|TRBV6-6
CASSPFGQVQETQYF
TGTGCCAGCAGTCCCTTCGGACAAGTCCAAGAGACCCAGTACTTC
>TRBJ2-5|NA|NA|TRBV6-5
CASSRTGKETQYF
TGTGCCAGCAGTCGCACAGGGAAAGAGACCCAGTACTTC